A single sample gave rise to the 32 T cell receptor beta chains below, sequenced in a study of T cell responses to AZD1222 COVID-19 vaccine. TCRdb keeps only in-frame clones here, not all; method: immunoSEQ multiplex PCR. The data contain 95,000 to 150,000 clones, just under 90% of them seen just once; the ten biggest clones take up roughly 4.1%. Sequencing used peripheral blood, obtained on day 0 of AZD1222 vaccination. The receptors were sampled from an adult in good health.

The genes are TRBV18 and TRBJ1-3; possibly TRBD1 for D (5 bases). The CDR3 runs 16 residues. V dropped 0 bases and J dropped 0 bases, with 9 bases sitting between them. Per germline, CDR1 KGHSH and CDR2 LQKENI. In nucleotides, the CDR3 is TGTGCCAGCTCACCACCGCAGGGAAACTCTGGAAACACCATATATTTT. The encoded protein is CASSPPQGNSGNTIYF. The full variable domain, its missing parts supplied by reference TRBV18 and TRBJ1-3, is NAGVMQNPRHLVRRRGQEARLRCSPMKGHSHVYWYRQLPEEGLKFMVYLQKENIIDESGMPKERFSAEFPKEGPSILRIQQVVRGDSAAYFCASSPPQGNSGNTIYFGEGSWLTVV.

J is TRBJ2-7 and V is TRBV29-1; 11 bases are shared with TRBD1. The junction had 2 bases not matched to a gene; V was cut back by 0 bases and J by 4 bases. The CDR3 runs 14 residues. Germline lookup yields CDR1 SQVTM and CDR2 ANQGSEA. This chain's CDR3 is CSVEDRDRGYEQYF. CDR3 coding DNA: TGCAGCGTTGAAGACCGGGACAGGGGGTACGAGCAGTACTTC.

The chain recombines TRBV30 with TRBJ2-7, with 8 bases lining up with TRBD2. Trimming removed 4 bases from V and 2 bases from J; junction bases left unmatched: 4. CDR1 and CDR2 (germline): GTSNPN, SVGIG (reference sequence). The CDR3 totals 13 residues. This chain's CDR3 is CAWMVAGTYEQYF. The DNA for the CDR3 is TGTGCCTGGATGGTAGCGGGGACCTACGAGCAGTACTTC. Variable domain in full (rest from reference TRBV30 and TRBJ2-7): SQTIHQWPATLVQPVGSPLSLECTVEGTSNPNLYWYRQAAGRGLQLLFYSVGIGQISSEVPQNLSASRPQDRQFILSSKKLLLSDSGFYLCAWMVAGTYEQYFGPGTRLTVT.

A single count supports this clone. The V gene is TRBV7-9, the J gene TRBJ2-5; TRBD2 matches at 7 bases. V gave up 0 bases and J gave up 2 bases; unmatched junction bases: 0. The CDR3 is 14 residues long. CDR1 is SEHNR, CDR2 FQNEAQ, per germline (reference sequence). CDR3 DNA: TGTGCCAGCAGCTTAGCGGGAGGGCAAGAGACCCAGTACTTC. Translation gives CASSLAGGQETQYF.

J is TRBJ2-3 and V is TRBV7-9; D gene unclear. Germline V gives CDR1 SEHNR, CDR2 FQNEAQ (reference sequence). CDR3 length: 14 amino acids. V was shortened by 2 bases and J by 2 bases, with 8 bases between the two germline ends. In nucleotides, the CDR3 is TGTGCCAGCAGCTTAAGTTTGACCACAGATACGCAGTATTTT. This translates into CASSLSLTTDTQYF.

The CDR3 DNA is TGTGCCAGCAGCCAAGGACGAGGGGGCGCAGAGACCCAGTACTTC. Its translation: CASSQGRGGAETQYF. The V gene is TRBV3-1 (or the pseudogene TRBV3-2), the J gene TRBJ2-5, with 7 bases aligning to TRBD1. Per germline, CDR1 LGHDT and CDR2 YNNKEL (reference sequence). The CDR3 has 15 amino acids. The ends lost 1 base at V and 4 bases at J; junction bases unmatched: 6.

This clone was detected only once. The chain joins TRBV2 to TRBJ2-7, with TRBD1 matching 7 bases. V shed 7 bases, J shed 2 bases, and the junction held 5 bases outside the gene matches. The CDR3 is made up of 13 amino acids. CDR1 and CDR2 (germline): SNHLY, FYNNEI. The CDR3 loop is CASNGQVTYEQYF. The CDR3 bases are TGTGCCAGCAATGGACAGGTTACCTACGAGCAGTACTTC. The full variable domain, with the rest looked up from reference TRBV2 and TRBJ2-7, is EPEVTQTPSHQVTQMGQEVILRCVPISNHLYFYWYRQILGQKVEFLVSFYNNEISEKSEIFDDQFSVERPDGSNFTLKIRSTKLEDSAMYFCASNGQVTYEQYFGPGTRLTVT.

V is TRBV14 and J is TRBJ1-2; no firm D call. Germline V CDR1 and CDR2: SGHDN, FVKESK. V shed 2 bases and J shed 4 bases, with 14 bases lying between them. The CDR3 contains 15 residues. Here the CDR3 DNA reads TGTGCCAGCAGCCAACAACCCCCGGGTATCTATGGCTACACCTTC. Translating gives CASSQQPPGIYGYTF. Combining the CDR3 with reference TRBV14 and TRBJ1-2 gives the whole variable domain EAGVTQFPSHSVIEKGQTVTLRCDPISGHDNLYWYRRVMGKEIKFLLHFVKESKQDESGMPNNRFLAERTGGTYSTLKVQPAELEDSGVYFCASSQQPPGIYGYTFGSGTRLTVV.

The rearrangement links TRBV7-8 to TRBJ1-1, with a tentative D call TRBD1 (6 bases). The germline V and J ends were trimmed by 4 bases and 4 bases, with 10 bases remaining between them. Germline assignment: CDR1 SGHVS and CDR2 FQNEAQ. The CDR3 is made up of 13 amino acids. The CDR3 nucleotides are TGTGCCAGCAGCTCCGGAGGGGGCACTGAAGCTTTCTTT. Translated, it gives CASSSGGGTEAFF.

The gene calls are TRBV7-9 and TRBJ2-2; D may be TRBD1 (5 bases). The germline gives CDR1 SEHNR, CDR2 FQNEAQ (reference sequence). The CDR3 runs 17 residues. V was clipped by 1 base and J by 0 bases, with 12 bases between them. This CDR3 is CASSLVPTAANTGELFF. The CDR3 DNA reads as TGTGCCAGCAGCTTAGTACCGACAGCCGCGAACACCGGGGAGCTGTTTTTT.

This chain joins TRBV28 and TRBJ1-1, with D possibly being TRBD1 (5 bases). Germline lookup yields CDR1 MDHEN and CDR2 SYDVKM. V was trimmed by 3 bases and J by 2 bases, leaving 13 bases between them. The CDR3 has 15 amino acids. The CDR3 sequence is CASSFIGAPNTEAFF. The CDR3 nucleotides read TGTGCCAGCAGTTTCATTGGGGCACCTAACACTGAAGCTTTCTTT.

The chain carries TRBV2 and TRBJ2-3; TRBD2 might be the D (6 bases). Germline V gene sequence: CDR1 SNHLY, CDR2 FYNNEI. This CDR3 is built from 15 residues. The ends were cut back, 4 bases at V and 2 bases at J, with 13 bases in the middle. CDR3 sequence: CASSGGSGVTDTQYF. The CDR3, as DNA: TGTGCCAGCAGTGGTGGTAGCGGAGTCACAGATACGCAGTATTTT.

CDR3 in amino acids: CASSVTTGYEQYF. The CDR3, as DNA: TGTGCCAGCAGTGTTACTACAGGGTACGAGCAGTACTTC. The chain recombines TRBV27 with TRBJ2-7; maybe TRBD1 (6 bases). The CDR3 extends over 13 amino acids. CDR1 and CDR2 from the germline V gene are MNHEY and SMNVEV (reference sequence). Deletions cut 5 bases from V and 4 bases from J, with 12 bases between.

The chain couples TRBV7-9 to TRBJ2-7; TRBD1 is a possible D gene (6 bases). This CDR3 contains 15 residues. The germline CDR1 and CDR2 sequences are SEHNR and FQNEAQ (reference sequence). Trimming left V 2 bases short and J 2 bases short, with 13 bases between. The CDR3 here is CASSLPQGRTYEQYF. CDR3 nucleotide sequence: TGTGCCAGCAGCTTACCTCAGGGGAGAACCTACGAGCAGTACTTC.

V usage is TRBV16 and J usage is TRBJ1-1; no reliable D call. V was cut by 3 bases and J by 3 bases, with 14 bases left in between. Germline V CDR1 and CDR2: KGHSY, FQNENV. This CDR3 region has 15 residues. The CDR3 loop is CASSHSGSWDTEAFF. CDR3 nucleotide sequence: TGTGCCAGCAGCCACTCGGGGTCTTGGGACACTGAAGCTTTCTTT.

The chain joins TRBV12-3 or TRBV12-4 to TRBJ1-2, with no clear D. Trimming removed 3 bases at V and 4 bases at J, with 9 bases between. This CDR3 has 13 amino acids. The CDR3 DNA follows: TGTGCCAGCAGTTTTGGTATCCTCTATGGCTACACCTTC. Its protein product is CASSFGILYGYTF.

The genes are TRBV5-6 and TRBJ2-1; TRBD2 might be the D (6 bases). Trimming removed 4 bases at V and 6 bases at J, with 14 bases between. There are 14 residues in the CDR3. Germline values: CDR1 SGHDT, CDR2 YYEEEE. In DNA form, the CDR3 reads TGTGCCAGCAGCATGGGGTTAGCGGCCAATGAGCAGTTCTTC. Translation: CASSMGLAANEQFF.

This clone was seen more than once but under ten times. This sequence joins TRBV19 and TRBJ1-3, with 12 bases that match TRBD1. Germline CDR1 and CDR2: LNHDA and SQIVND (reference sequence). The CDR3 is made up of 15 amino acids. With V trimmed by 9 bases and J by 8 bases, 11 bases remained unmatched. CDR3 DNA: TGTGCCAGCCTGGGCCGGGACAGGGGGCGGTACACCATATATTTT. Its translation is CASLGRDRGRYTIYF.

This sequence joins TRBV9 and TRBJ1-1; 7 bases are a match to TRBD1. The germline gives CDR1 SGDLS, CDR2 YYNGEE. The CDR3 sequence is 14 residues long. Trimming at V came to 4 bases and at J to 1 base, leaving 4 bases not matched to a gene. For the CDR3, the DNA is TGTGCCAGCAGCCCCAGGGGGACGAACACTGAAGCTTTCTTT. Protein: CASSPRGTNTEAFF.

The chain links TRBV6-5 to TRBJ2-3, with D perhaps matching TRBD1 (5 bases). V gave up 6 bases and J gave up 4 bases, with 14 bases separating them. CDR3 size: 14 residues. Germline V gene sequence: CDR1 MNHEY, CDR2 SVGAGI. Here the CDR3 DNA reads TGTGCCAGCAGAGACGGACAATTCCCAGATACGCAGTATTTT. Translated: CASRDGQFPDTQYF.

The chain links TRBV6-5 to TRBJ2-1, with D hard to call. This CDR3 has 14 amino acids. In germline, CDR1 is MNHEY, CDR2 SVGAGI. The V end was cut by 4 bases, the J end by 0 bases, with 7 bases between. CDR3 DNA: TGTGCCAGCAGTTGGTTGGTCTCCTACAATGAGCAGTTCTTC. This codes for CASSWLVSYNEQFF.

This sequence joins TRBV6-5 and TRBJ2-7, with TRBD2 matching 9 bases. The ends lost 0 bases at V and 1 base at J; junction bases unmatched: 4. CDR3 length equals 16 residues. Per germline, CDR1 MNHEY and CDR2 SVGAGI. The CDR3 region is CASSYSYSGSSYEQYF. CDR3 sequence (DNA): TGTGCCAGCAGTTACTCGTATAGCGGGAGTTCCTACGAGCAGTACTTC.

V usage is TRBV14 and J usage is TRBJ1-1; D remains unclear. Between the trimmed V and J ends, which lost 4 bases and 0 bases, there was a span of 6 bases. This CDR3 spans 13 amino acids. Germline V gene lookup returns CDR1 SGHDN and CDR2 FVKESK. Written as DNA, the CDR3 is TGTGCCAGCAGCCTCTTTCTGAACACTGAAGCTTTCTTT. This encodes CASSLFLNTEAFF.

This chain links TRBV5-1 with TRBJ2-7; unclear D gene. V lost 5 bases and J lost 3, with 12 bases in between. Germline CDR1 SGHRS, CDR2 YFSETQ. The CDR3 is 13 amino acids. CDR3 residues: CASRISPGYEQYF. For the CDR3, the DNA is TGCGCCAGCAGGATCTCCCCCGGCTACGAGCAGTACTTC.

V gene TRBV30 combines with J gene TRBJ2-7, with 7 nucleotides matching TRBD1. V trimming: 2 bases; J trimming: 6 bases; junction bases outside the gene matches: 13. The CDR3 is made up of 15 amino acids. Germline CDR1 is GTSNPN and CDR2 is SVGIG (reference sequence). CDR3 in DNA: TGTGCCTGGAGTCGACAGGGACAGACTCCTTCCGAGCAGTACTTC. It specifies CAWSRQGQTPSEQYF. Full variable domain (rest looked up from reference TRBV30 and TRBJ2-7): SQTIHQWPATLVQPVGSPLSLECTVEGTSNPNLYWYRQAAGRGLQLLFYSVGIGQISSEVPQNLSASRPQDRQFILSSKKLLLSDSGFYLCAWSRQGQTPSEQYFGPGTRLTVT.

The V gene is TRBV28, the J gene TRBJ2-7; no reliable D call. This CDR3 comprises 14 residues. Germline CDR1 and CDR2: MDHEN and SYDVKM. The germline V and J ends were trimmed by 3 bases and 0 bases, with 9 bases remaining between them. The CDR3 loop reads CASSFPTHSYEQYF. The CDR3 bases are TGTGCCAGCAGTTTCCCAACGCACTCCTACGAGCAGTACTTC.

J is TRBJ1-6 and V is TRBV18; 9 bases align to TRBD1. In germline, CDR1 is KGHSH, CDR2 LQKENI. This CDR3 contains 17 residues. The trim removed 4 bases at V and 7 bases at J, leaving 11 bases unmatched. The CDR3 bases are TGTGCCAGCTCACGCAGAACTCCGGGACAGGGAAATTCACCCCTCCACTTT. This sequence encodes CASSRRTPGQGNSPLHF.

V and J are TRBV2 and TRBJ2-1, with TRBD1 as a possible D gene (5 bases). The CDR3 totals 13 residues. V lost 9 bases, J lost 0 bases, and 9 bases lay in between. Germline V gene sequence: CDR1 SNHLY, CDR2 FYNNEI. CDR3 residues: CASCQGSYNEQFF. The DNA for the CDR3 is TGTGCCAGTTGTCAGGGCTCCTACAATGAGCAGTTCTTC.

V is TRBV4-1 and J is TRBJ2-6; D may correspond to TRBD1 or TRBD2 (6 bases each). Trimming pared 1 base from V and 0 bases from J, leaving 10 bases between. The CDR3 contains 17 residues. Per germline, CDR1 MGHRA and CDR2 YSYEKL. CDR3 residues: CASSQAGAGSGANVLTF. The CDR3 DNA sequence: TGCGCCAGCAGCCAAGCGGGGGCCGGCTCTGGGGCCAACGTCCTGACTTTC.

The chain carries TRBV6-2 or TRBV6-3 and TRBJ2-2, with 8 bases identical to TRBD2. The CDR3 totals 14 residues. The germline V gene encodes CDR1 MNHEY and CDR2 SVGEGT. V shed 2 bases and J 7 bases; nucleotides not matched to a gene: 3. The CDR3 nucleotides are TGTGCCAGCAGTTACCTCGCGGGAGGCGGGGAGCTGTTTTTT. Translating gives CASSYLAGGGELFF.

This clone was counted only a few times. This sequence joins TRBV6-5 and TRBJ1-2, with 7 bases aligning to TRBD1. In germline, CDR1 is MNHEY, CDR2 SVGAGI. The CDR3 spans 15 residues. The V and J ends lost 5 bases and 4 bases, in that order; junction bases with no gene match: 10. The CDR3 protein is CASSLQTGTIYGYTF. Here the CDR3 DNA reads TGTGCCAGCAGTCTCCAGACAGGGACCATCTATGGCTACACCTTC.

This sequence joins TRBV18 and TRBJ1-4, with a possible D match to TRBD1 (5 bases). This CDR3 has 14 amino acids. Trimming removed 3 bases from V and 6 bases from J, with 11 bases in between. CDR1 is KGHSH, CDR2 LQKENI, per germline. The CDR3 region has the DNA TGTGCCAGCTCACCGCCGGGGGTAGATGAAAAACTGTTTTTT. Its translation is CASSPPGVDEKLFF.